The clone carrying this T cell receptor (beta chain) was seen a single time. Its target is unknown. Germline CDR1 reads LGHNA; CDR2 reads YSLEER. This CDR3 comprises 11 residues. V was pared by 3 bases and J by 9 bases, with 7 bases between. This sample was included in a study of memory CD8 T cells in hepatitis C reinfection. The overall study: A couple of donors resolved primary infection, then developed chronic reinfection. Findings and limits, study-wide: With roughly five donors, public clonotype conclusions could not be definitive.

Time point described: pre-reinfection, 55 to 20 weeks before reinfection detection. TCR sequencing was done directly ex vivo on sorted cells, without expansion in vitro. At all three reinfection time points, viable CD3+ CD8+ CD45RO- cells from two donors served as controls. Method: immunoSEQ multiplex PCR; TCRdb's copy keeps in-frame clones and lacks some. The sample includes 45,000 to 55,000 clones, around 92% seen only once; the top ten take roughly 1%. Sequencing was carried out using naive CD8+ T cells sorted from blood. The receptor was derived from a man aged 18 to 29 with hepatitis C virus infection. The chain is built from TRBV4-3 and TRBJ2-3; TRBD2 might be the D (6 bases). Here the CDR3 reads CASSHGLTQYF. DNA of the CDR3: TGCGCCAGCAGCCACGGACTAACGCAGTATTTT.